A single sample gave rise to the 15 T cell receptor beta chains below, sequenced in a study of blood T cells in healthy people across ages. A second roughly 6 to 12 cycle PCR used barcoded and J-beta primers. MiXCR, run by TCRdb on the 5' RACE reads, gives a single entry per CDR3 protein. The sample carries fewer than 950,000 distinct CDR3 sequences, approximately 55% recorded once. Sequenced material: blood. The receptors originated from an elderly man in good health.

The rearrangement joins TRBV20-1 to TRBJ2-3, with D possibly being TRBD2 (5 bases). The ends were cut back, 6 bases at V and 2 bases at J, with 12 bases in the middle. The CDR3 has 13 amino acids. Germline CDR1 is DFQATT and CDR2 is SNEGSKA (reference sequence). The CDR3: CSALTGITDTQYF. The CDR3 DNA follows: TGCAGTGCCCTCACGGGAATCACAGATACGCAGTATTTT.

Of note for this clonotype: A much larger clone lies one base from this, so it may be a read error. The chain carries TRBV2 and TRBJ1-2; the D is unclear. Trimming removed 9 bases at V and 6 bases at J, with 17 bases between. The CDR3 runs to 13 residues. Germline-derived CDR1 and CDR2 are SNHLY and FYNNEI. CDR3 region: CASSTSSRDGYTF. As DNA, the CDR3 is TGTGCCAGTTCGACATCCTCGAGGGATGGCTACACCTTC.

V gene TRBV24-1 combines with J gene TRBJ2-7; 8 bases fit TRBD2. CDR1 KGHDR and CDR2 SFDVKD come from the germline V gene. J was trimmed by 0 bases and V by 3 bases; bases with no gene match: 3. This CDR3 is built from 15 residues. CDR3 protein: CATSDAGTSSYEQYF. The CDR3 nucleotides read TGTGCCACCAGTGATGCCGGGACTAGCTCCTACGAGCAGTACTTC.

In this sample, this clonotype turned up once. The chain uses TRBV25-1 and TRBJ2-5; D not certain. From germline, CDR1 is MGHDK and CDR2 SYGVNS. CDR3 length equals 11 residues. Trimming left V 4 bases short and J 5 bases short, with 5 bases between. CDR3 protein: CASSATETQYF. For the CDR3, the DNA is TGTGCCAGCAGTGCGACGGAGACCCAGTACTTC. Combining the CDR3 with reference TRBV25-1 and TRBJ2-5 gives the whole variable domain EADIYQTPRYLVIGTGKKITLECSQTMGHDKMYWYQQDPGMELHLIHYSYGVNSTEKGDLSSESTVSRIRTEHFPLTLESARPSHTSQYLCASSATETQYFGPGTRLLVL.

The CDR3 spells CSARWSGRGTGELFF. The CDR3 nucleotides read TGCAGTGCTAGGTGGTCGGGGAGGGGCACCGGGGAGCTGTTTTTT. The chain has TRBV20-1 and TRBJ2-2; 7 nucleotides line up with TRBD2. The CDR3 consists of 15 residues. V lost 3 bases, J lost 4 bases, and 8 bases stayed unmatched. Germline-derived CDR1 and CDR2 are DFQATT and SNEGSKA (reference sequence).

Only a few counts were recorded for this clonotype. This rearrangement joins TRBV18 to TRBJ1-1; 8 nucleotides match TRBD1. The CDR3 has 15 residues. V was pared by 4 bases and J by 3 bases, with 7 bases of the junction left unmatched. The V gene's germline CDR1 is KGHSH and CDR2 LQKENI. The CDR3 sequence: CASSRNQGADTEAFF. The DNA of the CDR3 is TGTGCCAGCTCACGCAACCAGGGGGCCGACACTGAAGCTTTCTTT.

The V call is TRBV7-2, the J call TRBJ2-1; 8 nucleotides line up with TRBD1. Unmatched junction bases numbered 10, after V lost 7 bases and J lost 2 bases. This CDR3 is 16 amino acids long. The germline V gene encodes CDR1 SGHTA and CDR2 FQGNSA. CDR3 in amino acids: CASTFTGTGAYNEQFF. Written as DNA, the CDR3 is TGTGCCAGCACCTTTACCGGGACAGGTGCCTACAATGAGCAGTTCTTC.

The chain couples TRBV3-1 to TRBJ2-3, with D perhaps given as TRBD1 or TRBD2 (5 bases each). Deletions cut 3 bases from V and 4 bases from J, with 8 bases between. CDR3 length: 13 amino acids. Germline-derived CDR1 and CDR2 are LGHDT and YNNKEL (reference sequence). The CDR3 here is CASSQGRADTQYF. In DNA form, the CDR3 reads TGTGCCAGCAGCCAGGGACGGGCAGATACGCAGTATTTT.

This clonotype was seen only a few times. The gene calls are TRBV6-4 and TRBJ2-7, with 13 bases matching TRBD2. Trimming at V came to 6 bases and at J to 2 bases, leaving 13 bases not matched to a gene. Germline values: CDR1 MRHNA, CDR2 SNTAGT. The CDR3 consists of 18 residues. CDR3 amino acids: CASSTINPGTSGTYEQYF. CDR3 nucleotide sequence: TGTGCCAGCAGCACAATAAATCCCGGGACTAGCGGGACCTACGAGCAGTACTTC.

This clonotype was seen many times. The chain joins TRBV29-1 to TRBJ2-5; D is unresolved. The CDR3 covers 10 residues. Germline CDR1 is SQVTM and CDR2 is ANQGSEA. V was shortened by 4 bases and J by 4 bases, with 4 bases between the two germline ends. The CDR3 protein is CSVGTETQYF. The CDR3 DNA follows: TGCAGCGTTGGAACAGAGACCCAGTACTTC.

The DNA for the CDR3 is TGTGCCAGCAGCGGGGGGTGGGGCGCGTCCTACAATGAGCAGTTCTTC. It is translated as CASSGGWGASYNEQFF. The V gene is TRBV5-6, the J gene TRBJ2-1, with a possible D match to TRBD2 (6 bases). Trimming stripped 4 bases from V and 1 base from J, with 15 bases between. Per the germline V gene, CDR1 is SGHDT and CDR2 is YYEEEE. This CDR3 region has 16 residues. Drawing the rest from reference TRBV5-6 and TRBJ2-1, the complete variable domain is DAGVTQSPTHLIKTRGQQVTLRCSPKSGHDTVSWYQQALGQGPQFIFQYYEEEERQRGNFPDRFSGHQFPNYSSELNVNALLLGDSALYLCASSGGWGASYNEQFFGPGTRLTVL.

The V and J genes are TRBV6-1 and TRBJ1-2; TRBD1 aligns across 8 bases. CDR1 is MNHNS and CDR2 is SASEGT in the germline V gene. V was clipped by 0 bases and J by 4 bases; unmatched bases: 13. The CDR3 length is 18 residues. CDR3 in DNA: TGTGCCAGCAGTGAAGCGCTTCGTCTAAACAGGGGGGCCTATGGCTACACCTTC. This translates into CASSEALRLNRGAYGYTF.

The chain links TRBV27 to TRBJ2-7; D call uncertain. Trimming removed 0 bases at V and 3 bases at J, with 12 bases between. Germline V gene sequence: CDR1 MNHEY, CDR2 SMNVEV (reference sequence). The CDR3 sequence is 15 residues long. The CDR3 sequence is CASSLSWLELYEQYF. DNA for the CDR3: TGTGCCAGCAGTTTATCTTGGCTAGAGCTCTACGAGCAGTACTTC.

The chain recombines TRBV4-2 with TRBJ2-3; 9 positions agree with TRBD2. The V and J ends lost 3 bases and 14 bases, in that order; junction bases with no gene match: 15. Germline CDR1 LGHNA, CDR2 YNFKEQ. The CDR3 is 15 residues long. For the CDR3, the DNA is TGTGCCAGCAGCCATGGGGGACTAGCCTACAGATACGCGTATTTT. It codes for CASSHGGLAYRYAYF.

The chain has TRBV3-1 and TRBJ2-7; D remains ambiguous. From germline, CDR1 is LGHDT and CDR2 YNNKEL (reference sequence). CDR3 length equals 11 residues. V lost 0 bases, J lost 9 bases, and 6 bases lay in between. DNA of the CDR3: TGTGCCAGCAGCCAAGATGCCGGGCAGTACTTC. Encoded protein: CASSQDAGQYF.